The T cell receptor beta chain under discussion was sequenced for a study of blood T cell repertoires in COVID-19. In Seattle, patients joined the study during active infection and were tracked longitudinally. Germline V gene data show CDR1 as DFQATT and CDR2 as SNEGSKA (reference sequence). The V end lost 8 bases, the J end lost 4 bases, and 8 bases lay between the germline ends. The CDR3 has 10 amino acids. Libraries were prepared by immunoSEQ multiplex PCR; TCRdb keeps only in-frame clonotypes and omits some of them. This table has about 260,000 clones, 70% to 90% appearing once. The sequence was collected from a woman aged 60 to 75 with COVID-19, enrolled during active disease. The chain uses TRBV20-1 and TRBJ1-2, with D maybe TRBD1 (6 bases). The source material was peripheral blood. The chain's CDR3 is CSPRGYGYTF. In DNA form, the CDR3 reads TGCAGTCCCAGGGGCTATGGCTACACCTTC.